This T cell receptor beta chain was found in a study of shared clonotypes between healthy human individuals (dated by TCRdb to about 2020). For the wider study: The cohort included three men and a couple of women between 18 and 49 years of age. To estimate repertoire size and how much clonotypes are shared between individuals, the study performed deep sequencing of blood TCR repertoires from roughly five healthy adults. Each donor's leukapheresis produced roughly between roughly 0.9 and 9 billion PBMCs. To increase sequencing depth and limit assay-specific biases, TCR repertoire library preparation and sequencing were carried out by different laboratories using diverse techniques. For each donor, three plates each were used for CD4 naive and CD4 memory, two plates were used for CD8 naive, and one plate was used for CD8 memory. Study-wide conclusions, independent of this receptor: Higher generation probabilities were observed for clonotypes shared by all four sorted-subset donors than for non-shared clonotypes. Based on pairwise subsampling, the degree of clonotype sharing among donors was expected to be affected by sequencing depth. Naive subsets generally had larger estimated clonotype richness than memory subsets. Across a few donors, around 5% of naive CD4, approximately 3.6% of naive CD8, roughly 2.3% of memory CD4, and 0.4% of memory CD8 clonotypes were shared. Even with the large sequencing depth, rarefaction of the sorted-subset datasets indicated that sequencing was incomplete. The small number of donors limited the genetic and exposure-history diversity represented. Sampling was limited to blood, and TCR repertoires in tissue likely differ from TCR repertoires in blood.

V and J are trimmed by 4 bases and 4 bases, and the gene matches miss 10 bases of the junction. The CDR3 sequence holds 17 residues, the cysteine and phenylalanine included. The kept DNA is CDR3 alone, 51 bases in frame from the first base. Taken from the germline V gene (reference sequence), the CDR1 and CDR2 loops are MNHEY and SMNVEV. The donors were healthy, HIV-negative adults who had no recently reported acute infections or vaccinations. Every donor was a Caucasian adult residing in Nashville, Tennessee, USA. CD4+ T cells were enriched by magnetic negative selection; naive cells were then positively selected on CD45RA, and the negative fraction formed the memory subset. Blood was collected by leukapheresis, and PBMCs were isolated by Ficoll-Histopaque density gradient centrifugation and then cryopreserved in liquid nitrogen vapor phase. Analytical flow cytometry was used to check the purity and quantity of every magnetically sorted T cell population. Each sorted fraction had its genomic DNA isolated and then quantified by UV absorbance on a Nanodrop 2000c.

Using the deep immunoSEQ assay, multiplex PCR amplified TCR CDR3 regions from genomic DNA. Genomic DNA extracted from each cell subset was distributed evenly over all wells of several immunoSEQ 96-well plates, and each plate served as one replicate. For sorted subsets, approximately 200 ng of genomic DNA, equivalent to 25,000 to 35,000 T cell genomes, went into each replicate PCR. Purified libraries were quantified with a Qubit 3.0 fluorometer, sized on a Bioanalyzer 2100, and re-quantified with the KAPA Library Quantification kit. Every immunoSEQ 96-well plate was sequenced on a separate single-read 150-cycle Illumina NextSeq 550 flow cell. Turning to the authors' computational methods: Because the immunoSEQ output held only junctional sequences and lacked quality scores, the filtering could not match the filtering applied to full-length reads. Sequences were annotated with PyIR, a Python wrapper for IgBLAST v1.9, and V/J genes and CDR3 were assigned using IMGT germline references. Reads were filtered out if the reads had weak V/J assignments (E-value above 1e-6), no CDR3, stop codons, out-of-frame junctions, or ambiguous translated residues. V3J clonotypes were defined as sequences sharing an identical inferred V gene, J gene, and CDR3 amino acid sequence. Percentage overlap between repertoires was computed as shared unique clonotypes divided by the size of the smaller repertoire. Three approaches were used to assess repertoire richness: RTK rarefaction, the Chao1 estimator, and Recon v2.1 estimates of unobserved clonotypes. OLGA was used to compute generation probabilities for all TCRbeta clonotypes that the gDNA method yielded from a handful of donors. The table comes from immuneACCESS by way of TCRdb, which keeps in-frame sequences with V and J called. Part of the clones is missing from these tables; in studies checked, under half for an unresolved V gene and the rest for unknown reasons. Clone size and the V and J calls come from that table; the DNA yielded D and trimming. A total of approximately 2.4 million clones appear in this sample, approximately 96% of them only once. Clones ranked in the top ten supply around 0.13% of the sample.

For this clone: Its antigen target is currently unknown. No base quality information exists; no much larger clone differs at one position.

The sequence derives from a man in his late teens or twenties in good health. Sequenced material: naive CD4+ T cells sorted from blood. Sample cell subset or site, as interpreted from the label and publication: CD45RA+ positively selected. The V gene is TRBV27 and the J gene is TRBJ2-1, with 10 bases aligning to TRBD2. The CDR3 protein is CASSSILTSGVYNEQFF. The base sequence is TGTGCCAGCAGTTCCATCCTTACTAGCGGGGTGTACAATGAGCAGTTCTTC.